A selection of T cell receptor beta chains follows, all from one sample in a study of T cells in Graves' hyperthyroidism and ophthalmopathy. Each CDR3 protein gets one entry after TCRdb re-called the multiplex PCR reads with MiXCR. This table holds 300,000 to 450,000 distinct CDR3 sequences, around 18% found once. The sequenced sample consisted of blood. These receptors originate from a man between 18 and 35 years old with Graves' ophthalmopathy. Both conserved end residues are part of each CDR3. D genes are given only for firm matches. For some rows the clone size is stated as once, few or many, or as a class when expanded; others skip it.

J gene: TRBJ1-1; D gene: -; clone size: many; V gene: TRBV11-1; CDR3 protein: CASSLAPNGDTEAFF; CDR3 DNA: TGTGCCAGCAGCTTAGCCCCCAACGGGGACACTGAAGCTTTCTTT
J gene: TRBJ2-5; D gene: -; clone size: -; V gene: TRBV11-2; CDR3 protein: CASSQGEWLGGETQYF; CDR3 DNA: TGTGCCAGCAGCCAAGGTGAATGGCTCGGCGGAGAGACCCAGTACTTC
J gene: TRBJ2-2; D gene: TRBD2; clone size: few; V gene: TRBV9; CDR3 protein: CASSFPMGGDTGELFF; CDR3 DNA: TGTGCCAGCAGCTTCCCGATGGGAGGGGACACCGGGGAGCTGTTTTTT
J gene: TRBJ2-2; D gene: TRBD1; clone size: many; V gene: TRBV10-3; CDR3 protein: CAISESDRGTTGELFF; CDR3 DNA: TGTGCCATCAGTGAATCGGACAGGGGGACCACCGGGGAGCTGTTTTTT
J gene: TRBJ1-6; D gene: -; clone size: -; V gene: TRBV9; CDR3 protein: CASSVEAGGNSPLHF; CDR3 DNA: TGTGCCAGCAGCGTAGAGGCAGGTGGGAATTCACCCCTCCACTTT
J gene: TRBJ2-1; D gene: -; clone size: -; V gene: TRBV6-1; CDR3 protein: CASSEVGRFYNEQFF; CDR3 DNA: TGTGCCAGCAGTGAAGTTGGCAGATTCTACAATGAGCAGTTCTTC
J gene: TRBJ2-3; D gene: -; clone size: many; V gene: TRBV10-3; CDR3 protein: CAISRGPDTDTQYF; CDR3 DNA: TGTGCCATCAGTAGGGGCCCGGACACAGATACGCAGTATTTT
J gene: TRBJ2-6; D gene: -; clone size: -; V gene: TRBV6-2/TRBV6-3; CDR3 protein: CASGGRGLRSGANVLTF; CDR3 DNA: TGTGCCAGCGGTGGTCGGGGGCTCCGGTCTGGGGCCAACGTCCTGACTTTC
J gene: TRBJ1-3; D gene: -; clone size: -; V gene: TRBV29-1; CDR3 protein: CSALDADSGNTIYF; CDR3 DNA: TGCAGCGCCCTGGACGCTGACTCTGGAAACACCATATATTTT
J gene: TRBJ2-3; D gene: -; clone size: few; V gene: TRBV25-1; CDR3 protein: CASSDRRAEIDTQYF; CDR3 DNA: TGTGCCAGCAGTGACCGCAGGGCGGAGATTGATACGCAGTATTTT
J gene: TRBJ2-2; D gene: TRBD2; clone size: many; V gene: TRBV5-1; CDR3 protein: CASSWRAGANTGELFF; CDR3 DNA: TGCGCCAGCAGCTGGCGAGCGGGGGCGAACACCGGGGAGCTGTTTTTT
J gene: TRBJ2-1; D gene: -; clone size: -; V gene: TRBV10-2; CDR3 protein: CASSDGGRSNEQFF; CDR3 DNA: TGCGCCAGCAGTGACGGGGGGCGTAGCAATGAGCAGTTCTTC